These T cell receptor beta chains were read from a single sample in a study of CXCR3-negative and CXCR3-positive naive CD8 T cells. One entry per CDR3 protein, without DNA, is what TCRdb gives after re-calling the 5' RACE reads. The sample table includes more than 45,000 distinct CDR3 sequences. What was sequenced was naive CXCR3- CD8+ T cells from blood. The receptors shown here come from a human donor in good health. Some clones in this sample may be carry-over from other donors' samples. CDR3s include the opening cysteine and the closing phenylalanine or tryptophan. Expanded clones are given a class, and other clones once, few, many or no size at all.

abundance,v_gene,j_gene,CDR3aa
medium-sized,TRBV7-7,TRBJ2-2,CASPGGTGELFF
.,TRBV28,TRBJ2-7,CASSLCPRGVHLQYF
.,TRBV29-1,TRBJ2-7,CSVASAGGPYEQYF
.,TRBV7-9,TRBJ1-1,CASSLAESEAFF
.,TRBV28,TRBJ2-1,CASSFSYEQFF
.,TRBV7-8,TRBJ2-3,CASSLTGGNEADTQYF
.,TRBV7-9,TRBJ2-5,CASSPEGWQETQYF
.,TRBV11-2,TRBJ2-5,CASSLPRDALSQETQYF
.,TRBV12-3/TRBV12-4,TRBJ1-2,CASSPQVLYGYTF
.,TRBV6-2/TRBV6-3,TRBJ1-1,CASSLPGTAWNTEAFF
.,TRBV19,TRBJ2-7,CASSILDSSSSEQYF
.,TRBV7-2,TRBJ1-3,CASDAMSPGNTIYF
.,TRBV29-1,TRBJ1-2,CSVDPFRVDYGYTF
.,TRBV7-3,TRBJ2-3,CASSPQAGSTDTQYF
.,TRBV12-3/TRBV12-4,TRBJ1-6,CASRRGPTSSYNSPLHF
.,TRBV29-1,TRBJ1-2,CSVSEENYGYTF
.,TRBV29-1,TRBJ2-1,CSVEDHEMGGRPTNEQFF
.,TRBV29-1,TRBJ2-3,CSVEGTRIPDTQYF
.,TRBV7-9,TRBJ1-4,CASSPGGESEKLFF
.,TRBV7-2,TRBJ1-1,CASSPLGGNTEAFF
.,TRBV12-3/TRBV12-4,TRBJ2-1,CASTDPGTGDNEQFF
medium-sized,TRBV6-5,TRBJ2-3,CASSYSPRLGTDTQYF